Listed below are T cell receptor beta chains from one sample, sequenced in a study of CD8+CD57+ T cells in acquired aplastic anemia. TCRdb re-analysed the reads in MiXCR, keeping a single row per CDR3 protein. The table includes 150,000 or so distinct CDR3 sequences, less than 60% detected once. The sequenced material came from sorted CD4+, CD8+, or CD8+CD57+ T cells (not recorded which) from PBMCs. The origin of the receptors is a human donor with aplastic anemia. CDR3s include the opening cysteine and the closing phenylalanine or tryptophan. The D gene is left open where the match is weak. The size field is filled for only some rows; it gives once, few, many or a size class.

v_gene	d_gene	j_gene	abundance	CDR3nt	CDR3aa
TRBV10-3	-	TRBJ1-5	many	TGTGCCATCAGTGGGCTAGCGGGGGGAGAGACCCAGCATTTT	CAISGLAGGETQHF
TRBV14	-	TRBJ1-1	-	TGTGCCAGCAGCCCCCCCCCGGAGGGATGGGACACTGAAGCTTTCTTT	CASSPPPEGWDTEAFF
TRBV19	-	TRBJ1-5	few	TGTGCCAGCCAGGACAGAAGGAAGCCCCAGCATTTT	CASQDRRKPQHF
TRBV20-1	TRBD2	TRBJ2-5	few	TGCAGTGCTAGAGACCTTAGCGGGGGGGCCAAAGAGACCCAGTACTTC	CSARDLSGGAKETQYF
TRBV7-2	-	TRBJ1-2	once	TGTGCCAGCAGTTTACCGGGTCGAGGCTGCACCTTC	CASSLPGRGCTF
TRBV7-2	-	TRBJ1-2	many	TGTGCCAGCAGCTCCACGGGACAATTGAACTATGGCTACACCTTC	CASSSTGQLNYGYTF
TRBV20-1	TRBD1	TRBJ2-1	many	TGCAGTGCTAGAGATCCGGGACAGGGTGGCCCAAGCTCCTACAATGAGCAGTTCTTC	CSARDPGQGGPSSYNEQFF
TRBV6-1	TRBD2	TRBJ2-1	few	TGTGCCAGCAGTAAGGGACTAGCGGGGGTCAATGAGCAGTTCTTC	CASSKGLAGVNEQFF
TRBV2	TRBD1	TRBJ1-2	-	TGTGCCAGCAGCCTTGATACAGGGGTTCTCTATGGCTACACCTTC	CASSLDTGVLYGYTF
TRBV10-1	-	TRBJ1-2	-	TGCGCCAGGAATAACCGGGACGGCGGTAGTGGCTACACCTTC	CARNNRDGGSGYTF
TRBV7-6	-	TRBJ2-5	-	TGTGCCAGCAGCTCTACCGACGGGAAAGAGACCCAGTACTTC	CASSSTDGKETQYF
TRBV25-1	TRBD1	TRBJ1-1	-	TGTGCCAGCAGTGATCCGGGACAGGGGAACACTGAAGCTTTCTTT	CASSDPGQGNTEAFF
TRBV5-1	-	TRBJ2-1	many	TGCGCCAGCAGTAAGGAAGTGGATGAGCAGTTCTTC	CASSKEVDEQFF
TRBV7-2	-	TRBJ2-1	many	TGTGCCAGCAGAGAGGGCCCGGGCATGCTCAATGAGCAGTTCTTC	CASREGPGMLNEQFF
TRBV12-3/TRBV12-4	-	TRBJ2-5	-	TGTGCCAGCAGTTTAAGGGTCGGGGAGGTCAAGACCCAGTACTTC	CASSLRVGEVKTQYF
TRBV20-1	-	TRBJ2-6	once	TGCAGTCCTAGTAGGGCAGGGTCAAGCTCTGGGGCCAACGTCCTGGCTTTC	CSPSRAGSSSGANVLAF
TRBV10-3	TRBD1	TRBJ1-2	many	TGTGCCATCAGTGAGTCGTCAGGGGGCGGCTACACCTTC	CAISESSGGGYTF
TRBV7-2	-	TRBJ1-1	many	TGTGCCAGCAGCCGAATGGGACGGCCTGAAGCTTTCTTT	CASSRMGRPEAFF
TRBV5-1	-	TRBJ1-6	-	TGCGCCAGCGGGGACGGACGTAACATATTTTCACCCCTCCACTTT	CASGDGRNIFSPLHF
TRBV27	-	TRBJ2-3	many	TGTGCCAGCAGTTTCGAGGGCCTCGGGACAGATACGCAGTATTTT	CASSFEGLGTDTQYF
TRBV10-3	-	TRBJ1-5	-	TGTGCCATCGGTACAGGATGGGGTCAGCCCCAGCATTTT	CAIGTGWGQPQHF
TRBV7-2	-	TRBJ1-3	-	TGTGCCAGCAGCTTAGCTGGCTATTCTGGAAACACCATATATTTT	CASSLAGYSGNTIYF
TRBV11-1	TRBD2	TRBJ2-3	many	TGTGCCAGCAGCTTAGAGGGGCGGGAGGGCTCAGATACGCAGTATTTT	CASSLEGREGSDTQYF
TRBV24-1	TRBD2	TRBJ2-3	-	TGTGCCAGCAGTTTCCGGGGGGGTACAGATACGCAGTATTTT	CASSFRGGTDTQYF
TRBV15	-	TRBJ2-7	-	TGTGCCACCAGCAGGGCTAGCGACCGGAGCGAGCAGTACTTC	CATSRASDRSEQYF
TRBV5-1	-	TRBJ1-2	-	TGCGCCAGCAGCTTGGAGGGTCAGGACTATGGCTACACCTTC	CASSLEGQDYGYTF
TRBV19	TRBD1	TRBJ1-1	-	TGTGCCAGTAGTGAGGGACAGGACGGGAACACTGAAGCTTTCTTT	CASSEGQDGNTEAFF
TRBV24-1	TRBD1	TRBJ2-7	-	TGTGCCACCAGTGATACCAAGGGGACAGGGGGCCCTCCTGAGCAGTACTTC	CATSDTKGTGGPPEQYF
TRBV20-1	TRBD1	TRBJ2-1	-	TGCAGTGCTAGACCCGGGACAGTCTACAATGAGCAGTTCTTC	CSARPGTVYNEQFF
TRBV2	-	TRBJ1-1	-	TGTGCCAGCAGTGAGAGGGACACTGAAGCTTTCTTT	CASSERDTEAFF
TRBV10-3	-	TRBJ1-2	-	TGTGCCATCAGTGAAAGGGGTCAGCGAGCTAACTATGGCTACACCTTC	CAISERGQRANYGYTF
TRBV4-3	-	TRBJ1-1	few	TGCGCCAGCAGCCAAGATTCCGGAACTGAAGCTTTCTTT	CASSQDSGTEAFF
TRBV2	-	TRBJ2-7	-	TGTGCCAGCAACCCACACGGAGGGGGAGGGAACGAGCAGTACTTC	CASNPHGGGGNEQYF
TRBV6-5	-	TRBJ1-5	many	TGTGCCAGCAGTTCCTTGGGGGGAGGTCAGCCCCAGCATTTT	CASSSLGGGQPQHF
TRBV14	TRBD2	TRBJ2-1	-	TGTGCCAGCAGCCAAGTATGGGCGGGAGTAAGCAACAATGAGCAGTTCTTC	CASSQVWAGVSNNEQFF
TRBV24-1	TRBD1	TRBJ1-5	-	TGTGCACAATCCGGGACAGGAATCAATCAGCCCCAGCATTTT	CAQSGTGINQPQHF
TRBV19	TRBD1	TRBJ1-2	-	TGTGCCAGTAGTTCCAGGACAGGGGGCGACTATGGCTACACCTTC	CASSSRTGGDYGYTF
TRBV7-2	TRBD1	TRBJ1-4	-	TGTGCCAGTACCTTCACCGGGACAGACCTGTTTTTT	CASTFTGTDLFF
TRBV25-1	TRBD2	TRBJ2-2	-	TGTGCCAGCAGCTCTGCGGGGGGATGGCGGACCGGGGAGCCGTTTTTT	CASSSAGGWRTGEPFF
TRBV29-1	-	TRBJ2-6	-	TGCAGCGTTGACACGTCGTCTGGGGCCAACGTCCTGACTTTC	CSVDTSSGANVLTF
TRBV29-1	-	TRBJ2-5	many	TGCAGCGTGGGGGTGGGTAGTGAGACCCAGTACTTC	CSVGVGSETQYF
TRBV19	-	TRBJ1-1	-	TGTGCCAGTAGTTCGCTATTCGAAGCTTTCTTT	CASSSLFEAFF
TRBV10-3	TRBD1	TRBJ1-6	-	TGTGCCGGGACCTGGGACAGGAATTCACCCCTCCACTTT	CAGTWDRNSPLHF
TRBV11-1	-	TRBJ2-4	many	TGTGCCAGCAGGGACAATTCTAGGGACATTCAGTACTTC	CASRDNSRDIQYF
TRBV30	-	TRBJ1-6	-	TGTGCCTGGAGTGTACCGGGAACGGGGGATTCACCCCTCCACTTT	CAWSVPGTGDSPLHF
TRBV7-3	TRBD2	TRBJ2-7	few	TGTGCCAGCAGCGCGGGGGACTCCTACGAGCAGTACTTC	CASSAGDSYEQYF
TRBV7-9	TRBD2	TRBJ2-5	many	TGTGCCAGCAGCAGAGGCGGGGGCCAAGAGACCCAGTACTTC	CASSRGGGQETQYF
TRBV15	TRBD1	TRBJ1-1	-	TGTGCCACCACGAAGGGGGCGAGGAACACTGAAGCTTTCTTT	CATTKGARNTEAFF
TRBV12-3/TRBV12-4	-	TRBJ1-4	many	TGTGCCAGCAGCCCACGCGGGGGAACTAATGAAAAACTGTTTTTT	CASSPRGGTNEKLFF
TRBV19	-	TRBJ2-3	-	TGTGCCAGTAGTATTTTCCAGATCACAGATACGCAGTATTTT	CASSIFQITDTQYF
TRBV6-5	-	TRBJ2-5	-	TGTGCCAGCAGTTACTCTTTCGGGGGCCGGGAGACCCAGTACTTC	CASSYSFGGRETQYF
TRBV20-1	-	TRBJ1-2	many	TGCAGTGCACTAGGGGCAGGCGGCTACACCTTC	CSALGAGGYTF
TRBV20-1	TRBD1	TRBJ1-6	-	TGCAGCGCTACACTAGGGGACAGCGATTCACCCCTCCACTTT	CSATLGDSDSPLHF